This is a list of T cell receptor beta chains from one sample in a study of blood T cell repertoires in COVID-19. The method was immunoSEQ multiplex PCR; TCRdb's version includes in-frame clones alone and lacks a portion of them. The profile shows tens of thousands of clones, approximately 84% of them singletons. Sequenced sample: peripheral blood. The receptors derive from a woman of 80 years or more with COVID-19, enrolled during active disease. The CDR3 runs from the conserved cysteine through the conserved F or W. D genes are given only for firm matches. Clone size is shown for a subset of rows, as once, few, many or a class of expanded clone.

V gene	J gene	clone size	D gene	CDR3 protein	CDR3 DNA
TRBV27	TRBJ1-1	-	-	CASSFRGNTEAFF	TGTGCCAGCAGCTTCAGGGGGAACACTGAAGCTTTCTTT
TRBV19	TRBJ2-7	-	TRBD1	CASSIIKGQGSYEQYF	TGTGCCAGTAGTATAATCAAGGGACAGGGGTCGTACGAGCAGTACTTC
TRBV11-2	TRBJ1-5	-	-	CASSLGGGAASGPQHF	TGTGCCAGCAGCTTAGGAGGGGGGGCCGCTTCAGGGCCCCAGCATTTT
TRBV2	TRBJ2-3	-	TRBD2	CASFRRLAGVTDTQYF	TGTGCCAGCTTCCGAAGGTTAGCGGGAGTCACAGATACGCAGTATTTT
TRBV2	TRBJ2-7	-	TRBD1	CASRQTGGLEQYF	TGTGCCAGCAGACAGACAGGGGGCCTCGAGCAGTACTTC
TRBV5-1	TRBJ2-2	-	-	CASSLDGGANTGELFF	TGCGCCAGCAGCTTGGACGGAGGGGCGAACACCGGGGAGCTGTTTTTT
TRBV6-5	TRBJ1-2	-	TRBD1	CASGRDREIYGYTF	TGTGCCAGTGGGCGGGACAGGGAGATCTATGGCTACACCTTC
TRBV25-1	TRBJ1-2	-	-	CASRRNQGGAYGYTF	TGTGCCAGCAGACGAAACCAAGGAGGGGCGTATGGCTACACCTTC
TRBV6-1	TRBJ2-7	-	-	CASSEVGNRRGPAYEQYF	TGTGCCAGCAGTGAAGTTGGGAACCGGCGGGGGCCAGCCTACGAGCAGTACTTC
TRBV4-2	TRBJ1-2	-	TRBD1	CASSQASPDRGQGSYTF	TGTGCCAGCAGCCAAGCCTCACCGGACAGGGGACAAGGTAGCTACACCTTC
TRBV11-2	TRBJ1-3	-	-	CASSLRDNSGNTIYF	TGTGCCAGCAGCTTACGGGACAACTCTGGAAACACCATATATTTT
TRBV28	TRBJ2-3	-	-	CASSFRPGDTQYF	TGTGCCAGCAGTTTCCGCCCAGGGGATACGCAGTATTTT
TRBV18	TRBJ1-1	-	-	CASSPPGHQGAFF	TGTGCCAGCTCACCACCAGGTCACCAGGGAGCTTTCTTT
TRBV4-1	TRBJ2-7	once	TRBD2	CASSQGLAGGIISYEQYF	TGCGCCAGCAGCCAGGGGCTAGCGGGGGGTATTATCTCCTACGAGCAGTACTTC
TRBV6-2/TRBV6-3	TRBJ1-5	-	TRBD1	CASSTSDRSIINQPQHF	TGTGCCAGCAGTACCTCGGACAGGAGCATCATCAATCAGCCCCAGCATTTT
TRBV27	TRBJ1-2	-	-	CASSLFPGDRSGGYTF	TGTGCCAGCAGTTTATTTCCAGGGGACCGCTCGGGTGGCTACACCTTC
TRBV18	TRBJ1-1	-	-	CASSPVRGNTEAFF	TGTGCCAGCTCACCAGTCAGGGGGAACACTGAAGCTTTCTTT
TRBV4-1	TRBJ1-6	once	-	CASSQDQGISPLHF	TGCGCCAGCAGCCAAGATCAGGGGATTTCACCCCTCCACTTT
TRBV19	TRBJ1-4	-	TRBD1	CASSGTDLEKLFF	TGTGCCAGTAGTGGGACAGATCTTGAAAAACTGTTTTTT
TRBV2	TRBJ2-7	-	-	CASSEALRSGRQGQYF	TGTGCCAGCAGTGAAGCGCTTCGTTCAGGCAGACAAGGGCAGTACTTC
TRBV20-1	TRBJ1-2	-	-	CSASRQYGYTF	TGCAGTGCTAGTCGACAGTATGGCTACACCTTC
TRBV10-3	TRBJ2-7	-	TRBD1	CAISVGQGRNYEQYF	TGTGCCATCTCCGTGGGACAGGGCCGAAACTACGAGCAGTACTTC
TRBV3-1/TRBV3-2	TRBJ1-1	few	-	CASSPRGSMNTEAFF	TGTGCCAGCAGCCCCCGGGGGTCTATGAACACTGAAGCTTTCTTT
TRBV18	TRBJ2-5	-	TRBD1	CASSPRDRHQETQYF	TGTGCCAGCTCACCCCGGGACAGGCACCAAGAGACCCAGTACTTC
TRBV4-1	TRBJ2-7	-	-	CASSPPGTRHYEQYF	TGCGCCAGCAGCCCTCCCGGGACTCGCCACTACGAGCAGTACTTC
TRBV29-1	TRBJ2-7	-	TRBD2	CSVDGREPPYEQYF	TGCAGCGTTGATGGGCGGGAGCCCCCCTACGAGCAGTACTTC
TRBV19	TRBJ2-1	-	TRBD2	CASSIMRPSGSYYNEQFF	TGTGCCAGTAGTATTATGCGGCCTAGCGGGAGCTACTACAATGAGCAGTTCTTC
TRBV27	TRBJ2-7	-	-	CASSLVAKSSYEQYF	TGTGCCAGCAGTTTAGTAGCGAAGAGCTCCTACGAGCAGTACTTC
TRBV18	TRBJ1-3	-	-	CASSPGTTNSGNTIYF	TGTGCCAGCTCACCCGGGACAACTAACTCTGGAAACACCATATATTTT
TRBV5-4	TRBJ2-7	-	TRBD1	CASSSPVGQGSSRNEQYF	TGTGCCAGCAGCTCCCCAGTTGGACAGGGGAGTTCGAGGAACGAGCAGTACTTC
TRBV4-1	TRBJ2-1	-	TRBD1	CASRRQGGTDEQFF	TGCGCCAGCAGAAGACAGGGGGGAACCGATGAGCAGTTCTTC
TRBV19	TRBJ1-1	-	-	CASSIVARAGGTEAFF	TGTGCCAGTAGTATAGTTGCTAGGGCCGGAGGGACTGAAGCTTTCTTT
TRBV5-6	TRBJ2-5	once	-	CASSLVGGQRGRETQYF	TGTGCCAGCAGCTTGGTGGGGGGACAGCGGGGGCGAGAGACCCAGTACTTC
TRBV2	TRBJ1-5	-	TRBD1	CASSEQGGIGQPQHF	TGTGCCAGCAGTGAACAGGGGGGCATAGGTCAGCCCCAGCATTTT
TRBV5-8	TRBJ1-4	-	-	CASRPRSGEKLFF	TGTGCCAGCCGACCCCGTTCCGGGGAAAAACTGTTTTTT
TRBV30	TRBJ1-3	-	-	CAWSLGYSGNTIYF	TGTGCCTGGAGTCTAGGTTACTCTGGAAACACCATATATTTT
TRBV10-3	TRBJ1-1	-	-	CAISERESTEAFF	TGTGCCATCAGTGAGAGGGAGAGTACTGAAGCTTTCTTT
TRBV28	TRBJ2-7	medium-sized	TRBD2	CASSLSASGRFAYEQYF	TGTGCCAGCAGTTTATCAGCCAGCGGGAGGTTCGCCTACGAGCAGTACTTC
TRBV4-2	TRBJ1-1	-	-	CASSQADGQLNTEAFF	TGTGCCAGCAGCCAAGCCGACGGACAGTTGAACACTGAAGCTTTCTTT
TRBV9	TRBJ2-5	-	TRBD2	CASSVDVGGWRGGGETQYF	TGTGCCAGCAGCGTAGATGTCGGAGGATGGCGGGGGGGCGGAGAGACCCAGTACTTC
TRBV29-1	TRBJ1-1	-	TRBD1	CSVLGQGARAFF	TGCAGCGTACTCGGACAGGGGGCGCGGGCTTTCTTT
TRBV30	TRBJ1-2	-	-	CAWSPSNYGYTF	TGTGCCTGGAGTCCCTCTAACTATGGCTACACCTTC
TRBV11-3	TRBJ2-7	once	-	CASSHGLQGSYEQYF	TGTGCCAGCAGCCATGGTTTACAGGGCTCCTACGAGCAGTACTTC
TRBV27	TRBJ1-5	few	-	CASSPGFGRENSNQPQHF	TGTGCCAGCAGCCCCGGGTTCGGCAGGGAAAATAGCAATCAGCCCCAGCATTTT
TRBV27	TRBJ2-1	-	-	CASRLRGTRSSYNEQFF	TGTGCCAGCAGGCTTCGCGGGACCCGGAGCTCCTACAATGAGCAGTTCTTC